The clone carrying this T cell receptor beta chain was counted once. These data are taken from a study of vaccination and CD4 T cells after COVID-19. V lost 5 bases, J lost 8 bases, and 12 bases lay in between. CDR3 size: 12 residues. Germline V gives CDR1 MNHNS, CDR2 SASEGT. From the PCR reads, TCRdb called clonotypes with MiXCR, one entry per CDR3 protein. The data contain some 25,000 distinct CDR3 sequences, about 54% of them singletons. The receptor comes from a human donor who had recovered from COVID-19. The input for sequencing was CD4+ T cells from blood, taken before SARS-CoV-2 vaccination. The chain links TRBV6-1 to TRBJ1-1; no firm D call. The CDR3 DNA sequence: TGTGCCAGCAGTCACCGGACGGTCGAAGCTTTCTTT. Translating gives CASSHRTVEAFF.